The clone carrying this T cell receptor (beta chain) came up once. TCRdb used MiXCR to reprocess the 5' RACE reads, holding one entry per CDR3 protein. The sample lists 97,000 or so distinct CDR3 sequences, around 14% occurring once. Looked up from germline, CDR1 is DFQATT and CDR2 is SNEGSKA (reference sequence). J gave up 6 bases and V 2 bases, and 7 bases lay outside the gene matches. The CDR3 spans 15 residues. This sample is drawn from a study of early T cells in non-severe SARS-CoV-2 infection. Study in general: Chains from this unsorted whole-blood bulk RNA could not be paired.

The rearrangement uses TRBV20-1 and TRBJ2-1; 10 bases map to TRBD2. Sequenced sample: whole blood. This clonotype was sampled from an adult who was a healthcare worker with PCR-confirmed SARS-CoV-2 infection or an uninfected control (not recorded which). As DNA, the CDR3 is TGCAGTGCTAGACCTAGCGGGAGCTACGGCAATGAGCAGTTCTTC. Translating gives CSARPSGSYGNEQFF.